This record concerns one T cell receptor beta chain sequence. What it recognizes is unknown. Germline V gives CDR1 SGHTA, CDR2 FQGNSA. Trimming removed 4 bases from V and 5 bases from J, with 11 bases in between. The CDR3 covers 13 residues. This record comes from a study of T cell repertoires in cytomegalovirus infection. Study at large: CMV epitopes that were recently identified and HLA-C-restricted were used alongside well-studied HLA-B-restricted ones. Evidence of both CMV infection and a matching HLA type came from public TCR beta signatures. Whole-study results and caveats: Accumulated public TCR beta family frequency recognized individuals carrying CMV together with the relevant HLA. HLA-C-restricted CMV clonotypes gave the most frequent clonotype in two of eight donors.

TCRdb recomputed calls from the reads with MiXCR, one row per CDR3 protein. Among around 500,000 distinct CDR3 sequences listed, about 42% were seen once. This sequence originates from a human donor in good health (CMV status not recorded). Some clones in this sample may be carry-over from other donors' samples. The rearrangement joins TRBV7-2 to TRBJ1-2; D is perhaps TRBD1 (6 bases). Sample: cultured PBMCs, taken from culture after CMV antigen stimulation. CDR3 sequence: CASSWDGQYGYTF. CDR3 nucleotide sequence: TGTGCCAGCAGCTGGGACGGACAGTATGGCTACACCTTC. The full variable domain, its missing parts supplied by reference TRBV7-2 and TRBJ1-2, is GAGVSQSPSNKVTEKGKDVELRCDPISGHTALYWYRQSLGQGLEFLIYFQGNSAPDKSGLPSDRFSAERTGGSVSTLTIQRTQQEDSAVYLCASSWDGQYGYTFGSGTRLTVV.